This T cell receptor beta chain was sequenced during a study of T cells in Graves' hyperthyroidism and ophthalmopathy. This clonotype was detected a few times. This CDR3 region has 17 residues. CDR1 is KGHSH, CDR2 LQKENI, per germline. The junction had 7 bases not matched to a gene; V was cut back by 2 bases and J by 3 bases. What was amplified from RNA transcripts were TCR beta CDR3 regions. The HTBI primer set was used in a first-round RT-PCR of the TCR CDR3. Each CDR3 protein is one row after TCRdb ran MiXCR on the multiplex PCR reads. The profile shows 550,000 to 600,000 distinct CDR3 sequences, approximately 15% of them singletons. Each ophthalmopathy patient scored at least 3 on the Clinical Activity Score and at least 4 on NOSPECS grade, with duration under 3 months. Uncontrolled infection, other autoimmune disease, pregnancy and lactation each barred patients from inclusion.

Sequencing input: blood. The rearrangement joins TRBV18 to TRBJ1-1; 12 nucleotides align to TRBD1. The sequence was collected from a woman between 18 and 30 years old with Graves' ophthalmopathy. In DNA form, the CDR3 reads TGTGCCAGCTCACCAAGGGGGACAGGGGGCGAAGACACTGAAGCTTTCTTT. Translated: CASSPRGTGGEDTEAFF.